This T cell receptor (beta chain) was sequenced during a study of CD8 T cells in ankylosing spondylitis. Study conclusions and caveats: The authors found the disease-linked clones to be CD8+ and relatively rare in peripheral blood. As reported, disease-linked clones showed significant enrichment in matched ankylosing spondylitis synovial fluid. A TCR beta motif of several highly homologous variants seemed to mark ankylosing spondylitis blood.

Trimming pared 4 bases from V and 0 bases from J, leaving 10 bases between. Germline CDR1 is GTSNPN and CDR2 is SVGIG (reference sequence). This CDR3 spans 14 amino acids. TCRdb called the 5' RACE reads again in MiXCR, with one record for every CDR3 protein. The table includes around 430,000 distinct CDR3 sequences, over 15% detected once. In its sample, this clonotype was seen a few times. Its antigen is currently unknown. This TCR came from a male donor with ankylosing spondylitis. The sample consisted of blood, either unsorted or a sorted T cell fraction (not recorded which). V and J are TRBV30 and TRBJ1-3; no firm D call. CDR3 amino acids: CAWTPTDSGNTIYF. The CDR3 nucleotides are TGTGCCTGGACTCCGACCGACTCTGGAAACACCATATATTTT.